This T cell receptor beta chain was captured by sequencing in a study of control samples from healthy donors and cancer patients. CDR3 length: 12 amino acids. Trimming cost V 5 bases and J 9 bases; bases outside gene matches: 4. Per germline, CDR1 MNHEY and CDR2 SVGAGI. Some clones are missing from TCRdb's copy, which holds only in-frame ones; the method was immunoSEQ multiplex PCR. The table includes 130,000 or so clones, 80% to 95% detected once. The sequence was collected from a woman aged 50 to 65 in good health. The V call is TRBV6-5, the J call TRBJ1-5; TRBD1 matches 7 bases. The source material was blood. CDR3 sequence (DNA): TGTGCCAGCAGTAAGACAGGGCGGCCCCAGCATTTT. Protein: CASSKTGRPQHF.